The 10 T cell receptor beta chains below were found in one sample sequenced in a study of sequential checkpoint blockade in melanoma. The table came from immunoSEQ multiplex PCR; TCRdb's copy has only in-frame clones and leaves some out. This table has around 4,000 clones, over 15% appearing once. As for treatment: randomized to nivolumab then ipilimumab (arm A) or the reverse (arm B). Sequenced here: tumor tissue (inferred from file names), sampled from a patient given nivolumab and ipilimumab in sequence. The receptor source for this set is a human patient with melanoma. Some clones in this sample may be carry-over from other donors' samples.

This clone was detected only a few times. The chain joins TRBV5-1 to TRBJ1-1; the D gene is possibly TRBD1 (6 bases). Deletions cut 5 bases from V and 1 base from J, with 12 bases between. Germline V gene lookup returns CDR1 SGHRS and CDR2 YFSETQ. CDR3 size: 14 residues. CDR3 protein: CASRSGGTNTEAFF. CDR3 in DNA: TGCGCCAGCAGGTCGGGGGGCACGAACACTGAAGCTTTCTTT.

The chain carries TRBV18 and TRBJ2-1, with 13 bases matching TRBD2. The V segment lost 5 bases and the J segment 5 bases; nucleotides outside the gene matches: 9. CDR1 is KGHSH, CDR2 LQKENI, per germline. The length of the CDR3 is 17 residues. The CDR3 nucleotides are TGTGCCAGCTCATCTCGGACTAGCGGGGGCAACGACAATGAGCAGTTCTTC. Translation: CASSSRTSGGNDNEQFF.

There are many counts of this clone. CDR3 residues: CASSYSTGDSPLHF. The CDR3 DNA follows: TGTGCCAGCAGTTACTCAACGGGGGATTCACCCCTCCACTTT. This chain connects TRBV6-8 to TRBJ1-6, with D maybe TRBD1 (5 bases). The germline gives CDR1 MNHGY, CDR2 SAAAGT. V lost 0 bases and J lost 8, with 8 bases in between. The CDR3 covers 14 residues.

In this sample, this clone turned up a few times. V and J are TRBV9 and TRBJ2-5; no clear D. Trimming removed 4 bases from V and 1 base from J, with 11 bases in between. The CDR3 extends over 14 amino acids. The germline CDR1 and CDR2 sequences are SGDLS and YYNGEE. DNA of the CDR3: TGTGCCAGCAGCCCCCGGCCGTCCCAAGAGACCCAGTACTTC. Amino acid sequence: CASSPRPSQETQYF.

This clone is labeled as medium-sized. The chain links TRBV11-3 to TRBJ2-5; D perhaps matches TRBD2 (6 bases). There are 14 residues in the CDR3. Per germline, CDR1 SGHNT and CDR2 YENEEA. The V end lost 5 bases, the J end lost 4 bases, and 14 bases lay between the germline ends. Written as DNA, the CDR3 is TGTGCCAGCAGCCTAACTAGCAATGGAGAGACCCAGTACTTC. It translates to CASSLTSNGETQYF.

The chain recombines TRBV14 with TRBJ2-1; D perhaps matches TRBD1 (6 bases). Germline CDR1 SGHDN, CDR2 FVKESK. The CDR3 is made up of 17 amino acids. Trimming removed 4 bases at V and 4 bases at J, with 20 bases between. The CDR3 DNA is TGTGCCAGCAGCCCCAGCCGCGCAGGGGTCAGATACAATGAGCAGTTCTTC. The encoded protein is CASSPSRAGVRYNEQFF.

This clone appeared a few times. The chain combines TRBV6-8 with TRBJ1-6, with 9 bases aligning to TRBD1. The junction had 5 bases not matched to a gene; V was cut back by 7 bases and J by 7 bases. The germline gives CDR1 MNHGY, CDR2 SAAAGT. The length of the CDR3 is 14 residues. CDR3 DNA sequence: TGTGCCAGCACCCGAGGACAGGGGAATTCACCCCTCCACTTT. This translates into CASTRGQGNSPLHF.

This chain joins TRBV28 and TRBJ2-2; D gene uncertain. The CDR3 loop spans 13 amino acids. Germline V lookup: CDR1 MDHEN, CDR2 SYDVKM. V lost 8 bases and J lost 6, with 13 bases in between. The CDR3 coding sequence is TGTGCCAGCTATTGGAACTTATCCGGGGAGCTGTTTTTT. Translating it yields CASYWNLSGELFF. Full variable domain (outside the CDR3, taken from reference TRBV28 and TRBJ2-2): DVKVTQSSRYLVKRTGEKVFLECVQDMDHENMFWYRQDPGLGLRLIYFSYDVKMKEKGDIPEGYSVSREKKERFSLILESASTNQTSMYLCASYWNLSGELFFGEGSRLTVL.

Ten or more counts support this clone. Here the CDR3 DNA reads TGTGCCAGCCGACAGTTCCCCAACACCGGGGAGCTGTTTTTT. Translating gives CASRQFPNTGELFF. This rearrangement joins TRBV11-3 to TRBJ2-2; D is possibly TRBD1 (5 bases). The CDR3 loop spans 14 amino acids. Trimming removed 8 bases from V and 2 bases from J, with 12 bases in between. Germline loops: CDR1 SGHNT, CDR2 YENEEA.

This clone was picked up many times. The chain uses TRBV11-3 and TRBJ2-5, with 11 bases that match TRBD2. This CDR3 has 16 amino acids. The trim removed 4 bases at V and 0 bases at J, leaving 4 bases unmatched. Germline-derived CDR1 and CDR2 are SGHNT and YENEEA. CDR3 residues: CASSSLAGAHQETQYF. CDR3 sequence (DNA): TGTGCCAGCAGCTCACTAGCGGGGGCCCACCAAGAGACCCAGTACTTC.